This record concerns one TCR beta chain sequence. The V gene's germline CDR1 is LNHDA and CDR2 SQIVND (reference sequence). This CDR3 spans 16 amino acids. V was cut by 4 bases and J by 7 bases, with 17 bases left in between. In terms of origin and age, donors were healthy Caucasian individuals from Russia aged about 6 to 90. Combining a sample-barcoded 5' primer with a J-beta primer mix, a second PCR ran for about 6 to 11 cycles. TCRdb redid the calling of the 5' RACE reads with MiXCR, one entry per CDR3 protein. The sample yields 700,000 to 900,000 distinct CDR3 sequences, 25% to 30% seen once. These data belong to a study of blood T cells in healthy people across ages. The sample was also linked to a second study, of T cells of mothers and their children. That source adds: Related pairs of mothers and children showed slightly higher, non-significant overlap versus unrelated pairs. Across the analysis, no persistent microchimeric T cell clones were detected.

Sequencing was performed on blood. The gene calls are TRBV19 and TRBJ1-6; TRBD1 is a possible D gene (6 bases). The origin of this receptor is a boy between 10 and 17 years old in good health. Here the CDR3 DNA reads TGTGCCAGTAGTACCCGGGCAGGGGTACACAATTCACCCCTCCACTTT. Translation: CASSTRAGVHNSPLHF.